The sequence of this TCR beta chain was determined in a study of PD-1 blockade in classical Hodgkin lymphoma. Trimming pared 6 bases from V and 3 bases from J, leaving 14 bases between. CDR3 length: 14 amino acids. Germline values: CDR1 MDHEN, CDR2 SYDVKM. About this clone itself: Its antigen is still unknown.

Assay: immunoSEQ multiplex PCR; the TCRdb copy retains only in-frame clones and omits some. Of 40,000 or so clones in the sample, over 80% were seen once. Overall study findings and caveats: Diversity in CD4+ TCRs, unlike that measured in CD8+ TCRs, had risen significantly by C4D1. Repertoire difference causes, possibly disease activity or prior therapy, remain undefined.

Relapses following autologous stem cell transplantation were seen in all patients, with brentuximab vedotin exposure varying. This TCR came from a human donor with classical Hodgkin lymphoma. The V and J genes are TRBV28 and TRBJ1-2, with D unresolved. The specimen comprised peripheral blood mononuclear cells (PBMCs), sampled at baseline. CDR3 in amino acids: CASSTPGFYYGYTF. Here the CDR3 DNA reads TGTGCCAGCAGCACCCCGGGGTTTTACTATGGCTACACCTTC.